This T cell receptor (beta chain) was captured by sequencing in a study of T-cell memory formation after mild COVID-19. One entry per CDR3 protein, called by TCRdb with MiXCR from the 5' RACE reads. Here the sample spans a few hundred thousand distinct CDR3 sequences, approximately 9% being singletons. Points on this clonotype: Antigen: not known.

Between the trimmed V and J ends, which lost 2 bases and 1 base, there was a span of 6 bases. The CDR3 is 13 amino acids. The germline gives CDR1 SGDLS, CDR2 YYNGEE. Study-level findings and limits: Mainly in CM and EM were contracting CD4+ clones; CD8+ were in EMRA. Pre-infection memory already had some responding clones, implying cross-reactive memory joined.

The material sequenced was PBMCs or a T cell subset sorted from them (not recorded which). The rearrangement links TRBV9 to TRBJ1-1; D unresolved. The TCR originated in a man between 18 and 29 years old who had mild COVID-19 (a few samples of this study predate the infection). Cell type and time point are not known. The CDR3 loop is CASSVERNTEAFF. CDR3 nucleotides: TGTGCCAGCAGCGTCGAAAGGAACACTGAAGCTTTCTTT.